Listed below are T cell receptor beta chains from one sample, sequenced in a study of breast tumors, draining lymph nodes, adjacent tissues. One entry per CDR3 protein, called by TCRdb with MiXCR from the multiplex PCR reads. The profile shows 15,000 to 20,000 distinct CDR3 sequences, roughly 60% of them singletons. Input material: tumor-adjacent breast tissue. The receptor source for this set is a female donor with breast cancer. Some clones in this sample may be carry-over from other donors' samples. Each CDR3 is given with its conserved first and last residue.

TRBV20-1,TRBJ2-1,CSGLQDNEQFF
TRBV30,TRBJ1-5,CAWSGDSMFQPQHF
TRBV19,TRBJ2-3,CASRVAGGLSDTQYF
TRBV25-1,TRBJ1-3,CASSGQILSSGNTIYF
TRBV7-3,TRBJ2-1,CASSFRERGNEQFF
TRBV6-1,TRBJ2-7,CASSLQGYEQYF
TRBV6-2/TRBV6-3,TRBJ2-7,CASSYLGQSTYEQYF
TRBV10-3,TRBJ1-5,CATGDANQPQHF
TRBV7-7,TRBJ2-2,CASSLYARRGTGELFF
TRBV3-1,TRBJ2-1,CASSQDRENEQFF
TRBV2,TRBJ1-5,CASSSTGGGETQHF
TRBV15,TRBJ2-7,CATSRGGEGPGEQYF
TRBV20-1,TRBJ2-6,CSAADPSGANVLTF
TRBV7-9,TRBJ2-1,CASSPRASGIAYNEQFF
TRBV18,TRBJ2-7,CASSPGGTLAYEQYF
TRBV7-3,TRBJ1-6,CASSRHGQSLNSPLHF
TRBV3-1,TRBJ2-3,CASSRERGAYTDTQYF
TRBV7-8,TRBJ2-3,CASSFGGAGTDTQYF
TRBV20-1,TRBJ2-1,CSASGAGGNYNEQFF
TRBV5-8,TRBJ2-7,CASSTHVSIEQYF
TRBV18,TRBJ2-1,CASLRTSGMREQFF
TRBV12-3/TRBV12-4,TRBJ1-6,CASSLVADSPLHF
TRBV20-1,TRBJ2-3,CSATPGTSTDTQYF
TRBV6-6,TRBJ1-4,CASSYGQGSEKLFF
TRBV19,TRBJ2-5,CASSRTSGGRETQYF
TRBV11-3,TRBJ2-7,CASSLANYEQYF
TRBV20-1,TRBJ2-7,CSARVGQGTNEQYF
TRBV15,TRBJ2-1,CATSSDPGTGNAEQFF
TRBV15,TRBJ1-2,CATSREGQVGGGYTF
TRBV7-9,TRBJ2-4,CASSSGRAKNIQYF
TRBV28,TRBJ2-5,CASSSPRGGGRETQYF
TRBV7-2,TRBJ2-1,CASSLYRDRDNEQFF
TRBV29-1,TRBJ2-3,CSILGGGTDTQYF
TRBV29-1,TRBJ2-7,CSVEYSGWQYF
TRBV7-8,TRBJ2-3,CASSSWTTSTDTQYF
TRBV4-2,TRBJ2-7,CASSQGNSGVYEQYF
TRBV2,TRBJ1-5,CASSDQNQPQHF
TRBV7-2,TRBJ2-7,CASTRAPGQGPNYEQYF
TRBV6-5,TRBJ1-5,CASSPRGGRQPQHF
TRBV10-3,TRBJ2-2,CAISEGQVLGTGELFF
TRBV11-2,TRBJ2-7,CASSLGTGRYEQYF
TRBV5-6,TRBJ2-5,CASSLETGHGETQYF
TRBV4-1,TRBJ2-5,CASSLAGGIQETQYF
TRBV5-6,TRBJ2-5,CASSPDSSDETQYF
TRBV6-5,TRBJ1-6,CASRTGAWSPLHF